The 7 T cell receptor beta chains below were found in one sample sequenced in a study of shared clonotypes between healthy human individuals. Profiled with immunoSEQ multiplex PCR; TCRdb holds only in-frame clones, not every one. The table has 1,500,000 or so clones, approximately 98.5% seen once; the top ten hold 0.36%. Sequencing was performed on naive CD4+ T cells sorted from blood. Stated subset: CD45RA+ positively selected. The receptor set was obtained from a man aged 25 to 40 in good health.

V usage is TRBV30 and J usage is TRBJ2-1; D is possibly TRBD2 (5 bases). Trimming took off 0 bases at V and 4 bases at J, with 7 bases between the two ends. The germline V gene has CDR1 GTSNPN and CDR2 SVGIG (reference sequence). The CDR3 covers 13 residues. CDR3 DNA: TGTGCCTGGAGTGTAGGACTGTACAATGAGCAGTTCTTC. It encodes CAWSVGLYNEQFF.

The V and J genes are TRBV5-5 and TRBJ2-1; D is unresolved. With 4 bases removed from V and 5 bases from J, the gap between germline ends came to 10 bases. The CDR3 runs to 13 residues. The germline V gene encodes CDR1 SGHKS and CDR2 YYEKEE (reference sequence). CDR3: CASSPGPNNEQFF. CDR3 sequence (DNA): TGTGCCAGCAGCCCTGGACCCAACAATGAGCAGTTCTTC. Looking up the rest from reference TRBV5-5 and TRBJ2-1 gives the full variable domain: DAGVTQSPTHLIKTRGQQVTLRCSPISGHKSVSWYQQVLGQGPQFIFQYYEKEERGRGNFPDRFSARQFPNYSSELNVNALLLGDSALYLCASSPGPNNEQFFGPGTRLTVL.

The V gene is TRBV5-4, the J gene TRBJ1-1, with 9 nucleotides matching TRBD1. V lost 8 bases and J lost 5; bases outside the gene matches: 7. The CDR3 extends over 13 amino acids. The germline CDR1 and CDR2 sequences are SGHNT and YYREEE (reference sequence). CDR3 protein: CASQTGGRTEAFF. CDR3 DNA: TGTGCCAGTCAGACAGGGGGAAGGACTGAAGCTTTCTTT.

Remarks on this clone: The sample carries other DNA sequences with the same CDR3. The chain is built from TRBV6-6 and TRBJ1-5; 7 positions agree with TRBD1. Germline loops: CDR1 MNHNY, CDR2 SVGAGI (reference sequence). The CDR3 has 14 amino acids. V was clipped by 6 bases and J by 0 bases; unmatched bases: 2. CDR3 region: CASSYRGSNQPQHF. CDR3 DNA sequence: TGTGCCAGCAGCTACAGGGGTAGCAATCAGCCCCAGCATTTT.

This chain connects TRBV4-1 to TRBJ2-7; 10 bases are a match to TRBD2. Germline CDR1 reads MGHRA; CDR2 reads YSYEKL. J lost 2 bases, V lost 5 bases, and 15 bases had no gene match. The length of the CDR3 is 18 residues. CDR3 residues: CASSKRGLAGVLTYEQYF. The CDR3 region has the DNA TGCGCCAGCAGCAAGCGAGGGCTAGCGGGAGTACTAACCTACGAGCAGTACTTC.

The rearrangement joins TRBV28 to TRBJ2-3; 12 positions match TRBD2. Germline V gene data show CDR1 as MDHEN and CDR2 as SYDVKM. The CDR3 runs to 14 residues. V trimming: 6 bases; J trimming: 8 bases; junction bases outside the gene matches: 6. DNA of the CDR3: TGTGCCAGCAGGCTAGCGGGAGGGCCTGGTACGCAGTATTTT. Its protein is CASRLAGGPGTQYF.

V usage is TRBV29-1 and J usage is TRBJ2-7; 8 nucleotides agree with TRBD2. The junction had 12 bases not matched to a gene; V was cut back by 7 bases and J by 4 bases. This CDR3 contains 14 residues. Germline V gene data show CDR1 as SQVTM and CDR2 as ANQGSEA. In DNA, the CDR3 is TGCAGCGCCCGGGCCACGGGGGGGAGTTACGAGCAGTACTTC. Encoded protein: CSARATGGSYEQYF.